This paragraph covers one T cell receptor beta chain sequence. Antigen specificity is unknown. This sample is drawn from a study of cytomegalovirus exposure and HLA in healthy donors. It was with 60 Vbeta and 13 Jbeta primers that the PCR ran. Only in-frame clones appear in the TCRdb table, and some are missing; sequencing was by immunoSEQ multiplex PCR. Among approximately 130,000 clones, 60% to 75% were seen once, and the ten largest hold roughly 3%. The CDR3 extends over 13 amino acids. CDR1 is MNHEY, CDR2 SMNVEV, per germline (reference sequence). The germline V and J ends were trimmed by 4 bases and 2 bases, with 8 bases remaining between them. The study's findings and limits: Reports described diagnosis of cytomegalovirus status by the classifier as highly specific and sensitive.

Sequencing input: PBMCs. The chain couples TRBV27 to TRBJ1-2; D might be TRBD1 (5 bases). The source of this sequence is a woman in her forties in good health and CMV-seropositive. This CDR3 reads CASSYGGNYGYTF. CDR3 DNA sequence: TGTGCCAGCAGTTACGGGGGGAACTATGGCTACACCTTC.